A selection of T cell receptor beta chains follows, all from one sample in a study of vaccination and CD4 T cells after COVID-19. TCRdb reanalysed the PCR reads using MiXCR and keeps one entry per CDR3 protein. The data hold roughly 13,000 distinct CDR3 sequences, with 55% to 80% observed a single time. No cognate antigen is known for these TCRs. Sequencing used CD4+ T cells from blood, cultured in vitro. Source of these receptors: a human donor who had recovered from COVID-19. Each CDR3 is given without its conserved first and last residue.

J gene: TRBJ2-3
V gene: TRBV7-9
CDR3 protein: ASSLSGPGADTQY

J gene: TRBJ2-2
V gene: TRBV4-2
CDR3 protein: ASRPRGDENRELF

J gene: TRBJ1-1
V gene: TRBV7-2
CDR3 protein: ASSTLGTDEDTEAF

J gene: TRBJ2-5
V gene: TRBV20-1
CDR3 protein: SARGPGPQY

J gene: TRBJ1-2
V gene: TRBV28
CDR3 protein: ASSLTGVGYT

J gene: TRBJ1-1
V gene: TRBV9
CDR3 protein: ASSFRDPLGPGEAF

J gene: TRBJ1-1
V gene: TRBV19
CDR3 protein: ASSSRTSATEAF

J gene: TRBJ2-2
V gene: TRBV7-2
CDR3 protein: ASSLMAQGSTGELF

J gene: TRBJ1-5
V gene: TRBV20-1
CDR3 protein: SARVGTGGKRQPQH

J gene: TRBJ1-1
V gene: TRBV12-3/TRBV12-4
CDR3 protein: ASSLQGGAF

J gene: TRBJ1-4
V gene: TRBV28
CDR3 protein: ASSYQGQANEKLF

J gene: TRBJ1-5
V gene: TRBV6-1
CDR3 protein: ASRSRQRVNQPQH

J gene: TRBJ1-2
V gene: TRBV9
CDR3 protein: ASSVVGANYGYT

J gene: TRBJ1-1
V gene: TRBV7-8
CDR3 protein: ASSLRRITEAF

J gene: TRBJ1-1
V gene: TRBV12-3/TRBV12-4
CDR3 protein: ASSRQVNTEAF

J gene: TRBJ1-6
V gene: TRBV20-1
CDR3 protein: SAVPGGSRSPLH

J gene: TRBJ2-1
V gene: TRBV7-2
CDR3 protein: ASSLVVGPPQEQF

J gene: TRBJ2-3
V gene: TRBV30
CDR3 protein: AWSVQEASKY

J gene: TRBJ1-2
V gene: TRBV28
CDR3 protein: ASSLAVQNTYGYT

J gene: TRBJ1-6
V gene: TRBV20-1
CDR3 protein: SAMGRGDNSPLH

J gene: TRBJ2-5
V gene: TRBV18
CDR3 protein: ASSPPGGPQETQY

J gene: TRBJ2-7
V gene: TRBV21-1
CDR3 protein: ASSRAIIPYEQY

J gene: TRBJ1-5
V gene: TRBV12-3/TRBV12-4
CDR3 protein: ASSLGSGGNQPQH

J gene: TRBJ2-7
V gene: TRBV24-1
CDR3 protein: ATSDRTGVNEQY

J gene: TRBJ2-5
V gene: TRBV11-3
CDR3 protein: ASSFGGKETQY

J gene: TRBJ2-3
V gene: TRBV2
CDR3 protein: ASSSSGRAADTQY

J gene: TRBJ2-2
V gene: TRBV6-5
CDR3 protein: ASSYERGRENTGELF

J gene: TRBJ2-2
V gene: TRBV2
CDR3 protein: ASTGVGHTGELF

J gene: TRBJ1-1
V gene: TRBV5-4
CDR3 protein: ASSLVGWDTEAF

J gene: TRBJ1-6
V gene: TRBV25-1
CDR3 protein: ASNRGSPLH

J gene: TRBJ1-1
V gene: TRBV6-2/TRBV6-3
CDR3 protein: ASSSQQTGSRSAF

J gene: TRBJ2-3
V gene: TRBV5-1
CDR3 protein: ASHDWDTQY

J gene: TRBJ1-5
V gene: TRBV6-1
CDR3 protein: ASSGSGRGKQPQH

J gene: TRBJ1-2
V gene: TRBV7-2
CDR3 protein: ASSLYSWNGYT

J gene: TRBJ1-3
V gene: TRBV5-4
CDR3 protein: ASSLGPKSSGNTIY

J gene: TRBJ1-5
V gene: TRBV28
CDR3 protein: ASSWTGSQPQH

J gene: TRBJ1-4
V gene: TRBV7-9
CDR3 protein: ASRATGRRNEKLF

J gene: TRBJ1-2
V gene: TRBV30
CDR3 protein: AWEQGRGEGGYT

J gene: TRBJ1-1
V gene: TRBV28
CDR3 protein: ASSSWGGQGDTEAF

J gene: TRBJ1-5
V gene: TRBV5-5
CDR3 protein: ASSLGGPGDQPQH

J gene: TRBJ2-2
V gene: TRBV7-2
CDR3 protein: ASSRQQGPGELF

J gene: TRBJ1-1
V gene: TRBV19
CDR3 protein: ARTPSGNSPPRPGAF

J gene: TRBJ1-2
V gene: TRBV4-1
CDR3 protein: ASSHPWRDYGYT